A single TCR beta chain is shown here with its context. Its antigen is currently not known. There are no base qualities to consult, and no much larger clone falls within one base. The entry originates in a study of identifying expanded T cells in peripheral blood (dated 2019 in TCRdb). Turning to the overall study: Technical replicates were generated by sequencing separate aliquots of the same genomic DNA pool, with four replicates compared pairwise. Findings and caveats that apply to the study as a whole: Between technical replicates the binomial model flagged approximately 1.1 differentially abundant clones, whereas over about 2 weeks the binomial model flagged about 16.4 and over roughly four weeks approximately 20. For all healthy donors, the variance in clone template counts between approximately 2-week samples rose significantly as total template count increased. Both the number of clones called differentially abundant and the false-positive rate were significantly reduced by the beta-binomial model across all healthy-donor time intervals. It was expected by the authors that biological variance in healthy repertoires might increase further over much longer intervals, such as months to years.

No immune events, such as infections, were documented for the healthy donors during the collection period. Healthy-donor blood repertoires served as a training cohort to calibrate time-dependent variance in a beta-binomial model of T-cell clone differential abundance. The training cohort included approximately 10 healthy donors, of whom 3 were female and 7 were male. Donor ages ranged from 29 to 64 years, with an average of around 45 years. Whole blood from each healthy donor was obtained from a commercial supplier and was collected at three time points 2 to 3 weeks apart. Genomic DNA was extracted from unsorted whole blood for immunosequencing. Here V drops 4 bases and J drops 2 bases, and the junction holds 8 bases not matched to any gene. The CDR3 goes from the cysteine to the phenylalanine over 16 residues. The sequence is cut down to CDR3 DNA, 48 bases in frame from base 1. Based on the germline V gene, the CDR1 and CDR2 sequences are MNHEY and SVGAGI.

The immunoSEQ Assay, which relies on bias-controlled multiplex PCR amplification of genomic DNA, was used to profile TCRbeta CDR3 regions. On the study's bioinformatics: The absolute abundance of each unique TCRbeta CDR3 region was quantified after sequences were collapsed and filtered. Differential abundance was tested with two models: a binomial (Fisher-equivalent) model and a beta-binomial model that adds time-dependent variance fitted from healthy donors. Clones with fewer than 5 combined templates were excluded, and clones with Benjamini-Hochberg FDR below 0.01 were called differentially abundant. Beta-binomial variance was modeled as a function of total template count across the two samples using the form v = (b*log(k)+a)^2. TCRdb took over this immuneACCESS table, retaining in-frame rearrangements with V and J assigned. Such tables are incomplete; in checked studies, under half of the missing clones stem from an unresolved V gene, and the remainder is unexplained. Clone size and the V and J calls come from that table; the DNA yielded D and trimming. Within this sample are some 93,000 clones, with 88% of them counted one time only. Around 6% of the sample rests with the top ten.

The sequence came from a person between 18 and 75 years old in good health. The source material was blood. The rearranged segments are TRBV6-5 and TRBJ2-7; TRBD1 fits 10 bases in the junction. The CDR3 has the sequence CASSSDRGLSTYEQYF. The DNA reads TGTGCCAGCAGTTCCGACAGGGGGCTCAGCACCTACGAGCAGTACTTC.